This T cell receptor beta chain was sequenced during a study of blood T cells in healthy people across ages. General observations from the study: Any changes in expanded clonotypes were possibly confounded, as donor CMV status remained unknown. Long-lived donors carried more naive CD4+ cells and greater diversity than aged donors. Underestimates were what the diversity estimates from one million T cells were considered to be.

The sample providers were healthy Caucasian people from Russia, aged about 6 to 95. Comments on this clonotype: The antigen remains unidentified.

The CDR3 runs to 15 residues. Per germline, CDR1 MNHEY and CDR2 SVGEGT. The V end lost 2 bases, the J end lost 3 bases, and 10 bases lay between the germline ends. A J-beta primer mix and a sample-barcoded 5' primer were used in a second PCR of roughly 7 to 12 cycles. TCRdb reanalysed the 5' RACE reads using MiXCR and keeps one entry per CDR3 protein. The sample has approximately 780,000 distinct CDR3 sequences, about 26% seen once. The sample also formed part of further work on T cells of mothers and their children.

The sample was blood. This receptor was taken from a boy between 5 and 17 years old in good health. The J gene is TRBJ1-4, the V gene TRBV6-2 or TRBV6-3; possibly TRBD1 for D (6 bases). The CDR3 DNA reads TGTGCCAGCAGTTACGAAAGGACAGCTAATGAAAAACTGTTTTTT. Its protein product is CASSYERTANEKLFF.